This entry lists 27 T cell receptor beta chains sequenced from one sample in a study of T cells after yellow fever vaccination. TCRdb itself ran the 5' RACE reads through MiXCR, one entry per CDR3 protein. The sample lists some 350,000 distinct CDR3 sequences, roughly 4% occurring once. The sequenced sample was PBMCs, obtained 5 days after the yellow fever booster vaccination. All receptors come from a man between 18 and 29 years old who received the YFV17D yellow fever vaccine.

The V call is TRBV14, the J call TRBJ1-1; D is possibly TRBD1 (6 bases). CDR1 is SGHDN and CDR2 is FVKESK in the germline V gene. The CDR3 is 15 residues long. The V end lost 7 bases, the J end lost 1 base, and 16 bases lay between the germline ends. The CDR3 is CASKNRDTSNTEAFF. The CDR3 DNA is TGTGCCAGCAAAAACCGGGACACTTCGAACACTGAAGCTTTCTTT. Drawing the rest from reference TRBV14 and TRBJ1-1, the complete variable domain is EAGVTQFPSHSVIEKGQTVTLRCDPISGHDNLYWYRRVMGKEIKFLLHFVKESKQDESGMPNNRFLAERTGGTYSTLKVQPAELEDSGVYFCASKNRDTSNTEAFFGQGTRLTVV.

The chain joins TRBV6-1 to TRBJ2-7, with D possibly called TRBD1 or TRBD2 (6 bases each). The CDR3 is 15 amino acids. V was pared by 7 bases and J by 3 bases, with 19 bases between. CDR1 is MNHNS, CDR2 SASEGT, per germline. The CDR3: CASNTPRRGYYEQYV. The CDR3 DNA is TGTGCCAGCAATACCCCGAGGAGGGGGTACTACGAGCAGTACGTC.

V gene TRBV10-3 combines with J gene TRBJ1-5; tentative D call: TRBD1 (5 bases). This CDR3 is built from 15 residues. The V gene's germline CDR1 is ENHRY and CDR2 SYGVKD. Trimming pared 2 bases from V and 0 bases from J, leaving 8 bases between. The CDR3 sequence is CAISEGALSNQPQHF. The CDR3 DNA reads as TGTGCCATCAGTGAGGGGGCGCTTAGCAATCAGCCCCAGCATTTT.

The rearrangement links TRBV4-1 to TRBJ2-1; D might be TRBD1 (6 bases). Germline lookup yields CDR1 MGHRA and CDR2 YSYEKL. This CDR3 has 17 residues. V lost 3 bases, J lost 0 bases, and 15 bases lay in between. As DNA, the CDR3 is TGCGCCAGCAGCCACGGGCGGACAGTAAGCTCCTACAATGAGCAGTTCTTC. This codes for CASSHGRTVSSYNEQFF.

This clonotype was counted many times. The genes are TRBV27 and TRBJ2-2; D not resolved. Germline V CDR1 and CDR2: MNHEY, SMNVEV (reference sequence). Trimming removed 3 bases at V and 3 bases at J, with 14 bases between. The CDR3 loop spans 16 amino acids. The CDR3 nucleotides read TGTGCCAGCAGTTTCCTTGGGAAAGCATACACCGGGGAGCTGTTTTTT. Translated, it gives CASSFLGKAYTGELFF.

The table lists this clonotype with many counts. The chain is built from TRBV11-2 and TRBJ1-3; the D gene is possibly TRBD1 (6 bases). This CDR3 comprises 15 residues. Germline assignment: CDR1 SGHAT and CDR2 FQNNGV. V was pared by 5 bases and J by 7 bases, with 18 bases between. The CDR3 loop reads CASSLTGPRRNTIYF. The CDR3, as DNA: TGTGCCAGCAGCCTCACAGGGCCACGTAGGAACACCATATATTTT.

This clonotype came up a few times. The chain has TRBV11-2 and TRBJ2-1; the match to TRBD2 covers 9 bases. CDR1 and CDR2 (germline): SGHAT, FQNNGV. V shed 0 bases, J shed 3 bases, and the junction held 12 bases outside the gene matches. The CDR3 length is 19 residues. Here the CDR3 DNA reads TGTGCCAGCAGCTTAGAAGGGGCTAGCGGGAACCGTGTCTACAATGAGCAGTTCTTC. This encodes CASSLEGASGNRVYNEQFF.

This clonotype has just a few counts. The genes are TRBV5-1 and TRBJ2-4; perhaps TRBD1 as D (7 bases). Trimming removed 3 bases from V and 3 bases from J, with 13 bases in between. CDR3 length: 15 residues. CDR1 SGHRS and CDR2 YFSETQ come from the germline V gene. The CDR3: CASSSYRGGKNIQYF. Here the CDR3 DNA reads TGCGCCAGCAGCTCATACAGGGGAGGCAAAAACATTCAGTACTTC.

This clonotype was observed many times. V is TRBV11-2 and J is TRBJ2-1, with a weak D call TRBD1 (6 bases). The V end was cut by 0 bases, the J end by 9 bases, with 12 bases between. CDR1 and CDR2 from the germline V gene are SGHAT and FQNNGV. The CDR3 runs to 14 residues. CDR3 region: CASSLDPGAFEQFF. The CDR3 DNA reads as TGTGCCAGCAGCTTAGATCCAGGGGCCTTTGAGCAGTTCTTC.

This clonotype was observed many times. The gene calls are TRBV6-5 and TRBJ1-5; 7 bases match TRBD1. V lost 6 bases, J lost 1 base, and 18 bases stayed unmatched. Germline V gives CDR1 MNHEY, CDR2 SVGAGI. The CDR3 runs 19 residues. This CDR3 is CASRSRDSRGFSSNQPQHF. CDR3 DNA sequence: TGTGCCAGCAGGTCCCGGGACAGCCGTGGATTTTCCAGCAATCAGCCCCAGCATTTT.

This clonotype was recorded at least ten times. V usage is TRBV29-1 and J usage is TRBJ1-6; D perhaps matches TRBD1 (6 bases). Trimming cost V 6 bases and J 8 bases, with 14 bases left between them. CDR1 is SQVTM and CDR2 is ANQGSEA in the germline V gene. This CDR3 is 13 amino acids long. The CDR3 DNA is TGCAGCGTCGGAACGGGGGCAGATTCACCCCTCCACTTT. Residues: CSVGTGADSPLHF.

There are a few counts of this clonotype. The chain carries TRBV5-5 and TRBJ2-1; possibly TRBD1 for D (6 bases). The length of the CDR3 is 11 residues. Germline CDR1 is SGHKS and CDR2 is YYEKEE (reference sequence). V shed 0 bases and J shed 11 bases, with 6 bases lying between them. Here the CDR3 reads CASSLGGQQFF. CDR3 nucleotide sequence: TGTGCCAGCAGCTTGGGGGGGCAGCAGTTCTTC.

This clonotype was found many times. The rearrangement uses TRBV7-9 and TRBJ2-5; 8 nucleotides match TRBD1. The germline V gene encodes CDR1 SEHNR and CDR2 FQNEAQ (reference sequence). With V trimmed by 4 bases and J by 7 bases, 20 bases remained unmatched. This CDR3 region has 18 residues. The CDR3 DNA sequence: TGTGCCAGCAGCTCTCAAGGGGGAAAGGACAGGGCCTTCGGGACCCAGTACTTC. Its translation is CASSSQGGKDRAFGTQYF.

The chain has TRBV7-9 and TRBJ1-6, with 8 bases fitting TRBD1. The V and J ends lost 5 bases and 8 bases, in that order; junction bases with no gene match: 8. Looked up from germline, CDR1 is SEHNR and CDR2 is FQNEAQ (reference sequence). This CDR3 comprises 15 residues. The CDR3 sequence: CASSPGQGGHSPLHF. The CDR3 DNA is TGTGCCAGCAGCCCAGGACAGGGTGGGCATTCACCCCTCCACTTT.

There are a few counts of this clonotype. The chain is built from TRBV20-1 and TRBJ1-2, with D unresolved. This CDR3 contains 13 residues. Trimming cost V 0 bases and J 0 bases, with 5 bases left between them. Germline loops: CDR1 DFQATT, CDR2 SNEGSKA (reference sequence). The CDR3 loop reads CSARDPANYGYTF. As DNA, the CDR3 is TGCAGTGCTAGAGACCCAGCTAACTATGGCTACACCTTC.

Many counts were recorded for this clonotype. The chain combines TRBV12-3 or TRBV12-4 with TRBJ2-5, with D unclear. V lost 3 bases and J 1 base, leaving 6 bases between the germline ends. This CDR3 region has 13 residues. Here the CDR3 reads CASSFVSQETQYF. The DNA of the CDR3 is TGTGCCAGCAGTTTCGTCAGCCAAGAGACCCAGTACTTC.

Ten or more counts support this clonotype. The chain has TRBV7-6 and TRBJ2-7; D may be TRBD1 (6 bases). Germline-derived CDR1 and CDR2 are SGHVS and FNYEAQ. V lost 2 bases to trimming and J lost 6 bases, with 14 bases between them. The CDR3 covers 14 residues. CDR3 bases: TGTGCCAGCAGCTTACTTCTTAGAGGGGGCGAGCAGTACGTC. It encodes CASSLLLRGGEQYV.

This clonotype was observed a few times. The genes are TRBV6-2 or TRBV6-3 and TRBJ2-1; 7 nucleotides align to TRBD1. This CDR3 has 18 amino acids. In germline, CDR1 is MNHEY, CDR2 SVGEGT. Losses at the gene ends were 2 bases for V and 5 bases for J; bases not matched to a gene: 15. The CDR3 DNA is TGTGCCAGCAGTTACGCCCGGACAGGTTTACGCCCGAACAATGAGCAGTTCTTC. As protein: CASSYARTGLRPNNEQFF.

The chain couples TRBV14 to TRBJ2-3; TRBD1 is a possible D gene (5 bases). Germline CDR1 reads SGHDN; CDR2 reads FVKESK. This CDR3 comprises 16 residues. Trimming cost V 2 bases and J 4 bases, with 16 bases left between them. CDR3 coding DNA: TGTGCCAGCAGCCAACAGTTTGGCAGGACATCAGATACGCAGTATTTT. Residues: CASSQQFGRTSDTQYF. The full variable domain, completed using reference TRBV14 and TRBJ2-3, is EAGVTQFPSHSVIEKGQTVTLRCDPISGHDNLYWYRRVMGKEIKFLLHFVKESKQDESGMPNNRFLAERTGGTYSTLKVQPAELEDSGVYFCASSQQFGRTSDTQYFGPGTRLTVL.

There are many counts of this clonotype. The chain recombines TRBV6-5 with TRBJ1-1, with D maybe TRBD1 (6 bases). Germline assignment: CDR1 MNHEY and CDR2 SVGAGI. The CDR3 extends over 14 amino acids. Deletions cut 4 bases from V and 1 base from J, with 10 bases between. CDR3 coding DNA: TGTGCCAGCAGTTTCTCGGGACAGAACACTGAAGCTTTCTTT. It yields the protein CASSFSGQNTEAFF.

This clonotype was counted at least ten times. V is TRBV12-3 or TRBV12-4 and J is TRBJ2-3; 7 bases are shared with TRBD2. This CDR3 is built from 15 residues. Trimming took 5 bases from V and 2 from J; bases not matched to a gene: 7. CDR3 in DNA: TGTGCCAGCAGTCCTACTAGCGCCTACACAGATACGCAGTATTTT. This sequence encodes CASSPTSAYTDTQYF.

The chain recombines TRBV6-5 with TRBJ2-2; 9 nucleotides align to TRBD1. Germline V lookup: CDR1 MNHEY, CDR2 SVGAGI. Germline trimming cut 5 bases from V and 6 bases from J; bases unmatched to any gene: 13. This CDR3 has 17 amino acids. CDR3 nucleotides: TGTGCCAGCAGTCAATACTCCGGGACAGGGATGTCCGGGGAGCTGTTTTTT. It yields the protein CASSQYSGTGMSGELFF.

The chain joins TRBV5-1 to TRBJ2-3; 7 nucleotides line up with TRBD1. CDR1 and CDR2 from the germline V gene are SGHRS and YFSETQ. The CDR3 consists of 13 residues. The ends lost 4 bases at V and 6 bases at J; junction bases unmatched: 5. The CDR3 DNA reads TGCGCCAGCAGCCCTCAGGACAGGGATACGCAGTATTTT. Amino acid sequence: CASSPQDRDTQYF.

This clonotype was observed at least ten times. The rearrangement uses TRBV5-5 and TRBJ1-5, with D possibly TRBD1 on 6 matching bases. This CDR3 has 13 amino acids. V dropped 4 bases and J dropped 5 bases, with 10 bases sitting between them. Germline values: CDR1 SGHKS, CDR2 YYEKEE (reference sequence). The CDR3 protein is CASSLQGDQPQHF. CDR3 nucleotides: TGTGCCAGCAGCCTACAGGGAGATCAGCCCCAGCATTTT.

This clonotype has ten or more counts. The rearrangement uses TRBV7-9 and TRBJ2-3; TRBD2 matches 9 bases. Trimming at V came to 4 bases and at J to 2 bases, leaving 7 bases not matched to a gene. This CDR3 has 16 amino acids. Per the germline V gene, CDR1 is SEHNR and CDR2 is FQNEAQ (reference sequence). CDR3 in DNA: TGTGCCAGCAGCTCCCCCCTAGCGGGATTCACAGATACGCAGTATTTT. Translating gives CASSSPLAGFTDTQYF.

Ten or more counts support this clonotype. The V gene is TRBV5-1, the J gene TRBJ2-2; D possibly matches TRBD1 or TRBD2 (5 bases each). The CDR3 contains 15 residues. Germline CDR1 and CDR2: SGHRS and YFSETQ. Trimming shortened V by 0 bases and J by 2 bases, and 8 bases separated the two germline ends. The CDR3 reads CASSLEGTNTGELFF. The CDR3 nucleotides read TGCGCCAGCAGCTTGGAGGGGACCAACACCGGGGAGCTGTTTTTT. Full variable domain (rest looked up from reference TRBV5-1 and TRBJ2-2): KAGVTQTPRYLIKTRGQQVTLSCSPISGHRSVSWYQQTPGQGLQFLFEYFSETQRNKGNFPGRFSGRQFSNSRSEMNVSTLELGDSALYLCASSLEGTNTGELFFGEGSRLTVL.

There are a few counts of this clonotype. The CDR3: CASSPRDRGHETEAFF. CDR3 bases: TGTGCCAGCAGCCCGAGGGACAGGGGGCACGAGACTGAAGCTTTCTTT. The rearrangement uses TRBV7-9 and TRBJ1-1; the match to TRBD1 covers 12 bases. Germline CDR1 and CDR2: SEHNR and FQNEAQ (reference sequence). V dropped 5 bases and J dropped 5; count of bases not matched to a gene: 9. There are 16 residues in the CDR3.